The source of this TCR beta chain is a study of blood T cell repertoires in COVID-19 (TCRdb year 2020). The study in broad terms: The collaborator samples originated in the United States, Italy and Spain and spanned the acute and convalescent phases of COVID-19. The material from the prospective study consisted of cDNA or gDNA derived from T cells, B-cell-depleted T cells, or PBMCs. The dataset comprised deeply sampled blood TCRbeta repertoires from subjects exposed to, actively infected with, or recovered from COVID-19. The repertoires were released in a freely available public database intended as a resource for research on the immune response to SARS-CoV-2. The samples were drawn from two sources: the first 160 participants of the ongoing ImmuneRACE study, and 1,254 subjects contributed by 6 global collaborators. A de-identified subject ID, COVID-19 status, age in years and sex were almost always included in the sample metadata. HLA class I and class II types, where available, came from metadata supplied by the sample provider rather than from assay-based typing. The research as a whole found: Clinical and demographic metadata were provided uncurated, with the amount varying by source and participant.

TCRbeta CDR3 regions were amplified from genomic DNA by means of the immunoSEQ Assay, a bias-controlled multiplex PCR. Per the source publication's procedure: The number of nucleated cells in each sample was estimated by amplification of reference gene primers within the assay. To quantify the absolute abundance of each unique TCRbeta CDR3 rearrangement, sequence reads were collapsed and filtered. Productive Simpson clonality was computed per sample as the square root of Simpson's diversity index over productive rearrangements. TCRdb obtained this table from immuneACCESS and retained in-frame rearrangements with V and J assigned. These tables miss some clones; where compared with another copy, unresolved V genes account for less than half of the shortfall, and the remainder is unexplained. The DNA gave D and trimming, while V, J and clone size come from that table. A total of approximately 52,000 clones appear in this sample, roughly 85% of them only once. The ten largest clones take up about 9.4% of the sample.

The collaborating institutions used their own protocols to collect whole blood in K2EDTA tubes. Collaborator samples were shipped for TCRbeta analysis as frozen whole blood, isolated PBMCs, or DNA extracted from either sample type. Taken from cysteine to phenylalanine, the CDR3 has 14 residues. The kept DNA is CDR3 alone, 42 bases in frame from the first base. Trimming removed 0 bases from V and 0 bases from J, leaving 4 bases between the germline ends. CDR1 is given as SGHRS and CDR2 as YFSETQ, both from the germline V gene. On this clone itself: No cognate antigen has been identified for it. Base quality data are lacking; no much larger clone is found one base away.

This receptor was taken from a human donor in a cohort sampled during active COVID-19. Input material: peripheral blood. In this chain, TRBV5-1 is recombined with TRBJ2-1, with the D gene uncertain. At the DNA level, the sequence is TGCGCCAGCAGCTTGGCAGACTCCTACAATGAGCAGTTCTTC. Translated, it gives CASSLADSYNEQFF.